This paragraph covers one T cell receptor beta chain sequence. Its antigen is still unknown. The record originates from a study of glioma-infiltrating T cells. General study findings and limits: Only very few CDR3 sequences appeared in both tissue and blood. Above-expected tissue-blood divergence occurred in all gliomas, most in low-grade ones.

Amplification of TCR alpha and beta CDR3 regions from RNA used iRepertoire nested multiplex PCR. In TCRdb, the multiplex PCR reads were re-called with MiXCR into one record per CDR3 protein. The repertoire holds approximately 88,000 distinct CDR3 sequences, with 20% to 25% as singletons. This TCR derives from a human donor with low-grade glioma or glioblastoma, undergoing nonglioma brain surgery, or in good health (not recorded which). The specimen sequenced was glioma tissue, nonneoplastic brain tissue, or PBMCs (not recorded which).

CDR3 nucleotide sequence: TGTGCCAGCAGCACGGACCGAATAGGGACCCTCCACTTT. Its protein is CASSTDRIGTLHF. This chain uses TRBV5-4 with TRBJ1-6; no reliable D call. Per germline, CDR1 SGHNT and CDR2 YYREEE (reference sequence). CDR3 size: 13 residues. V shed 4 bases and J shed 14 bases, with 16 bases lying between them. The full variable domain, its missing parts supplied by reference TRBV5-4 and TRBJ1-6, is ETGVTQSPTHLIKTRGQQVTLRCSSQSGHNTVSWYQQALGQGPQFIFQYYREEENGRGNFPPRFSGLQFPNYSSELNVNALELDDSALYLCASSTDRIGTLHFGNGTRLTVT.